What follows describes a single T cell receptor (beta chain). No antigen is known for it. Then a second PCR, running about 6 to 12 cycles, was carried out with a sample-barcoded 5' primer and a J-beta primer mix. MiXCR, applied by TCRdb to the 5' RACE reads, yields one record per CDR3 protein. This sample yields about 1,500,000 distinct CDR3 sequences, of which 42% are seen a single time; around 8% belongs to the top ten. The sample originates from a study of blood T cells in healthy people across ages. Study outcomes and limitations: Unsorted PBMCs blocked a conclusive comparison of naive and antigen-experienced cells. It was held that diversity estimates obtained from one million T cells represented underestimates.

The germline V gene has CDR1 MNHNS and CDR2 SASEGT. The length of the CDR3 is 18 residues. Trimming took 2 bases from V and 7 from J, leaving 26 bases between them. The chain uses TRBV6-1 and TRBJ1-1; a weak D match, TRBD1 (5 bases). The TCR was taken from a woman aged 18-35 years in good health. Sequences were obtained from blood. CDR3 region: CASSEIGSSRPREGEAFF. The CDR3, as DNA: TGTGCCAGCAGTGAAATTGGTAGTAGTCGACCCAGGGAAGGTGAAGCTTTCTTT.